The 17 T cell receptor beta chains listed next were all sequenced from one sample in a study of blood T cell repertoires in COVID-19. TCRdb keeps only in-frame clones here, not all; method: immunoSEQ multiplex PCR. The data contain about 120,000 clones, roughly 90% of them singletons. Sequencing was done on a sample of peripheral blood. The receptors here all came from a man aged 50 to 59 with acute or convalescent COVID-19.

The chain recombines TRBV4-1 with TRBJ2-7; 11 bases are a match to TRBD2. The ends lost 2 bases at V and 6 bases at J; junction bases unmatched: 6. The germline gives CDR1 MGHRA, CDR2 YSYEKL. The CDR3 has 15 amino acids. For the CDR3, the DNA is TGCGCCAGCAGCCAACGACTAGCGGGACAGGTCGAGCAGTACTTC. Protein: CASSQRLAGQVEQYF.

The V and J genes are TRBV19 and TRBJ1-6, with D perhaps matching TRBD1 (6 bases). V dropped 3 bases and J dropped 7 bases, with 10 bases sitting between them. There are 14 residues in the CDR3. CDR1 LNHDA and CDR2 SQIVND come from the germline V gene (reference sequence). CDR3 in amino acids: CASSISGVNSPLHF. The CDR3 bases are TGTGCCAGTAGTATTTCAGGGGTGAATTCACCCCTCCACTTT.

This chain connects TRBV4-2 to TRBJ2-6, with TRBD2 matching over 11 bases. The J segment lost 0 bases and the V segment lost 0 bases, leaving 7 bases of the junction unmatched. Germline-derived CDR1 and CDR2 are LGHNA and YNFKEQ. The CDR3 has 20 amino acids. The CDR3 sequence is CASSQELTSGVYSGANVLTF. In DNA, the CDR3 is TGTGCCAGCAGCCAAGAATTGACTAGCGGGGTTTACTCTGGGGCCAACGTCCTGACTTTC.

The V and J genes are TRBV7-8 and TRBJ1-4; weak D call: TRBD1 (6 bases). The CDR3 loop spans 15 amino acids. Looked up from germline, CDR1 is SGHVS and CDR2 is FQNEAQ. V was trimmed by 1 base and J by 6 bases, leaving 12 bases between them. The CDR3 protein is CASSLGSYRDEKLFF. The CDR3 coding sequence is TGTGCCAGCAGCTTAGGTTCTTACAGGGATGAAAAACTGTTTTTT.

This chain uses TRBV5-5 with TRBJ1-5; 10 bases line up with TRBD1. J was trimmed by 10 bases and V by 4 bases; bases with no gene match: 8. The CDR3 is 14 amino acids. Germline-derived CDR1 and CDR2 are SGHKS and YYEKEE (reference sequence). CDR3 sequence reads: CASSLDRGVGPQHF. In nucleotides, the CDR3 is TGTGCCAGCAGCCTGGACAGGGGGGTAGGACCCCAGCATTTT. Together with reference TRBV5-5 and TRBJ1-5, the CDR3 gives the full variable domain: DAGVTQSPTHLIKTRGQQVTLRCSPISGHKSVSWYQQVLGQGPQFIFQYYEKEERGRGNFPDRFSARQFPNYSSELNVNALLLGDSALYLCASSLDRGVGPQHFGDGTRLSIL.

The gene calls are TRBV2 and TRBJ2-5, with a weak D call TRBD1 (6 bases). The germline V and J ends were trimmed by 6 bases and 9 bases, with 20 bases remaining between them. Looked up from germline, CDR1 is SNHLY and CDR2 is FYNNEI. The CDR3 has 14 residues. The DNA of the CDR3 is TGTGCCAGCAGGAGCCAGGGGTACGGTTCGGCCCAGTACTTC. Translating it yields CASRSQGYGSAQYF.

The V call is TRBV5-6, the J call TRBJ1-2, with 8 bases that match TRBD1. The CDR3 is made up of 15 amino acids. Germline CDR1 reads SGHDT; CDR2 reads YYEEEE. Trimming took 0 bases from V and 1 from J; bases not matched to a gene: 2. CDR3 region: CASSLGDRYNYGYTF. The CDR3 bases are TGTGCCAGCAGCTTGGGGGACAGGTATAACTATGGCTACACCTTC.

This rearrangement joins TRBV12-3 or TRBV12-4 to TRBJ2-2; D remains ambiguous. Deletions cut 7 bases from V and 7 bases from J, with 10 bases between. The CDR3 spans 12 residues. This chain's CDR3 is CASTPGDGELFF. Here the CDR3 DNA reads TGTGCCAGCACTCCAGGTGACGGGGAGCTGTTTTTT.

The rearrangement links TRBV6-5 to TRBJ1-2; 9 bases agree with TRBD1. CDR1 MNHEY and CDR2 SVGAGI come from the germline V gene. The CDR3 contains 15 residues. J was trimmed by 7 bases and V by 5 bases; bases with no gene match: 11. This CDR3 reads CASSPLPGQGTGYTF. The DNA of the CDR3 is TGTGCCAGCAGTCCCCTCCCGGGACAGGGAACTGGCTACACCTTC.

The chain is built from TRBV12-3 or TRBV12-4 and TRBJ2-1, with a possible D match to TRBD1 (5 bases). Trimming shortened V by 5 bases and J by 8 bases, and 13 bases separated the two germline ends. This CDR3 is built from 13 residues. The CDR3 nucleotides read TGTGCCAGCAGTAATGTAGGGGCCCATGAGCAGTTCTTC. It translates to CASSNVGAHEQFF.

The V gene is TRBV6-1, the J gene TRBJ1-5; D is undetermined. CDR1 is MNHNS and CDR2 is SASEGT in the germline V gene. With 1 base removed from V and 7 bases from J, the gap between germline ends came to 14 bases. The CDR3 extends over 15 amino acids. CDR3 nucleotide sequence: TGTGCCAGCAGTGAAGGGCGGGCAGGATCCCAGCCCCAGCATTTT. It encodes CASSEGRAGSQPQHF.

The chain carries TRBV24-1 and TRBJ1-2; TRBD1 matches at 8 bases. The CDR3 has 14 residues. Germline CDR1 KGHDR, CDR2 SFDVKD. Germline trimming cut 4 bases from V and 4 bases from J; bases unmatched to any gene: 4. Written as DNA, the CDR3 is TGTGCCACCAGTGAATCAGGGGGCGGCTATGGCTACACCTTC. Protein product: CATSESGGGYGYTF.

This clone was counted a single time. The genes are TRBV19 and TRBJ2-5; TRBD2 matches 14 bases. CDR3 size: 18 residues. After removal of 6 bases from V and 4 bases from J, the junction contained 13 bases not matched to a gene. The germline gives CDR1 LNHDA, CDR2 SQIVND (reference sequence). The CDR3 region is CASSPSGTSGSWGETQYF. The DNA for the CDR3 is TGTGCCAGTAGCCCCTCCGGGACTAGCGGGAGTTGGGGAGAGACCCAGTACTTC.

The chain employs TRBV13 and TRBJ1-2, with D unresolved. CDR3 size: 12 residues. CDR1 and CDR2 from the germline V gene are PRHDT and FYEKMQ (reference sequence). V was trimmed by 2 bases and J by 6 bases, leaving 7 bases between them. The CDR3 sequence: CASSLIQDGYTF. CDR3 bases: TGTGCCAGCAGCTTAATCCAGGATGGCTACACCTTC.

CDR3 residues: CASSPLAGVDNEQFF. The CDR3 DNA sequence: TGTGCCAGCAGCCCACTAGCGGGAGTTGACAATGAGCAGTTCTTC. The chain links TRBV7-6 to TRBJ2-1, with 11 bases identical to TRBD2. V lost 5 bases, J lost 5 bases, and 5 bases stayed unmatched. The CDR3 is 15 amino acids. Germline CDR1 and CDR2: SGHVS and FNYEAQ.

This clone has only one observation. This CDR3 reads CSIKWAPEAFF. CDR3 nucleotides: TGCAGCATCAAATGGGCTCCTGAAGCTTTCTTT. V is TRBV29-1 and J is TRBJ1-1; D gene uncertain. This CDR3 is 11 amino acids long. From germline, CDR1 is SQVTM and CDR2 ANQGSEA. The ends were cut back, 8 bases at V and 6 bases at J, with 13 bases in the middle.

The rearrangement uses TRBV3-1 (or the pseudogene TRBV3-2) and TRBJ2-1; D remains unclear. The V gene's germline CDR1 is LGHDT and CDR2 YNNKEL (reference sequence). The CDR3 spans 16 residues. The V and J ends lost 1 base and 4 bases respectively, with 14 bases between them. CDR3 in DNA: TGTGCCAGCAGCCAAGGTGCGCCTAGACGGTACAATGAGCAGTTCTTC. It translates to CASSQGAPRRYNEQFF.